One and the same sample provided the 28 T cell receptor beta chains below, sequenced in a study of blood T cell repertoires in COVID-19. Data came from immunoSEQ multiplex PCR; TCRdb stores just in-frame clones and leaves some out. This table holds about 100,000 clones, 85% found once. The source material was peripheral blood. The source of these receptors is a woman between 65 and 79 years old with active or convalescent COVID-19.

This chain uses TRBV21-1 with TRBJ1-3; TRBD1, the D gene given by the table, was not confirmed from the DNA. TRBV21-1 is flagged as a pseudogene. CDR3 size: 16 residues. CDR3 sequence reads: CASSLQTAYSGNTIYF. CDR3 coding DNA: TGTGCCAGCAGCTTACAGACGGCTTACTCTGGAAACACCATATATTTT.

The gene calls are TRBV4-1 and TRBJ2-1, with 9 bases aligning to TRBD2. Unmatched junction bases numbered 3, after V lost 4 bases and J lost 2 bases. This CDR3 is 15 amino acids long. Germline values: CDR1 MGHRA, CDR2 YSYEKL. The CDR3 here is CASSPTSGTYNEQFF. CDR3 nucleotides: TGCGCCAGCAGCCCGACTAGCGGTACCTACAATGAGCAGTTCTTC.

J is TRBJ1-1 and V is TRBV18, with TRBD1 matching over 9 bases. Germline V lookup: CDR1 KGHSH, CDR2 LQKENI. V lost 3 bases to trimming and J lost 2 bases; unmatched junction nucleotides: 4. This CDR3 is built from 15 residues. CDR3 DNA sequence: TGTGCCAGCTCACCTTTGGGACAGGGAAACACTGAAGCTTTCTTT. It is translated as CASSPLGQGNTEAFF.

This clone was picked up a small number of times. J is TRBJ2-7 and V is TRBV9; 7 nucleotides line up with TRBD2. This CDR3 is 14 amino acids long. Germline V gene lookup returns CDR1 SGDLS and CDR2 YYNGEE. Trimming at V came to 4 bases and at J to 3 bases, leaving 7 bases not matched to a gene. CDR3 DNA sequence: TGTGCCAGCAGCCCGGGACTAACCCTCTACGAGCAGTACTTC. This codes for CASSPGLTLYEQYF.

V and J are TRBV3-1 (or the pseudogene TRBV3-2) and TRBJ2-7; TRBD2 is a possible D gene (7 bases). Germline loops: CDR1 LGHDT, CDR2 YNNKEL (reference sequence). This CDR3 has 16 amino acids. V was cut by 1 base and J by 7 bases, with 20 bases left in between. CDR3 nucleotide sequence: TGTGCCAGCAGCCAAGTAGGGCGGGGGCGCTTGGGGGAGCAGTACTTC. It codes for CASSQVGRGRLGEQYF.

This chain joins TRBV29-1 and TRBJ2-1, with 7 bases matching TRBD2. Looked up from germline, CDR1 is SQVTM and CDR2 is ANQGSEA. This CDR3 has 13 amino acids. After removal of 7 bases from V and 5 bases from J, the junction contained 8 bases not matched to a gene. In DNA, the CDR3 is TGCAGCGCTTTCCGGGACTACAACAATGAGCAGTTCTTC. Protein sequence: CSAFRDYNNEQFF.

This clone occurred once. This CDR3 reads CAWRAKETQYF. CDR3 coding DNA: TGTGCCTGGAGAGCTAAGGAGACCCAGTACTTC. This chain connects TRBV30 to TRBJ2-5; D gene unclear. Looked up from germline, CDR1 is GTSNPN and CDR2 is SVGIG (reference sequence). V was pared by 3 bases and J by 5 bases, with 7 bases between. The CDR3 spans 11 residues.

V usage is TRBV3-1 (or the pseudogene TRBV3-2) and J usage is TRBJ1-1; 7 nucleotides line up with TRBD1. Looked up from germline, CDR1 is LGHDT and CDR2 is YNNKEL (reference sequence). The CDR3 length is 14 residues. Trimming at V came to 0 bases and at J to 4 bases, leaving 2 bases not matched to a gene. In nucleotides, the CDR3 is TGTGCCAGCAGCCAAGAGGCAGGGGGCACTGAAGCTTTCTTT. Residues: CASSQEAGGTEAFF.

There are a few counts of this clone. The gene calls are TRBV28 and TRBJ1-1; 8 bases map to TRBD1. Germline-derived CDR1 and CDR2 are MDHEN and SYDVKM. After removal of 6 bases from V and 5 bases from J, the junction contained 11 bases not matched to a gene. The CDR3 runs 15 residues. CDR3 sequence: CASRANTGGRTEAFF. The CDR3 DNA reads as TGTGCCAGCAGGGCCAATACAGGGGGAAGGACTGAAGCTTTCTTT.

The rearrangement uses TRBV5-1 and TRBJ2-4; perhaps TRBD1 as D (5 bases). Between the trimmed V and J ends, which lost 4 bases and 8 bases, there was a span of 16 bases. The CDR3 has 14 residues. Germline V gene data show CDR1 as SGHRS and CDR2 as YFSETQ. CDR3 loop: CASSKDTSVDIQYF. The CDR3 coding sequence is TGCGCCAGCAGCAAGGACACCAGTGTAGACATTCAGTACTTC.

V and J are TRBV9 and TRBJ1-2, with TRBD1 matching 10 bases. This CDR3 region has 15 residues. The V gene end was trimmed by 4 bases and the J gene end by 5 bases; junction bases not matched to a gene: 8. Germline assignment: CDR1 SGDLS and CDR2 YYNGEE. CDR3 region: CASSQDRGRGYGYTF. The CDR3 nucleotides read TGTGCCAGCAGCCAAGACAGGGGGCGCGGGTATGGCTACACCTTC.

This clone was seen a few times. This chain joins TRBV5-1 and TRBJ2-7; 7 nucleotides align to TRBD2. V dropped 1 base and J dropped 3; count of bases not matched to a gene: 1. The CDR3 is made up of 13 amino acids. Germline CDR1 and CDR2: SGHRS and YFSETQ. CDR3 sequence: CASSLRGDYEQYF. CDR3 DNA sequence: TGCGCCAGCAGCTTGCGGGGGGACTACGAGCAGTACTTC.

The V gene is TRBV11-2, the J gene TRBJ1-2; 7 bases agree with TRBD1. Per germline, CDR1 SGHAT and CDR2 FQNNGV. V lost 8 bases and J lost 2; bases outside the gene matches: 11. This CDR3 is built from 15 residues. CDR3 nucleotide sequence: TGTGCCAGCGGCCTTAGGGGGACAGAAAACTATGGCTACACCTTC. Its translation is CASGLRGTENYGYTF.

The rearrangement links TRBV4-3 to TRBJ2-3; D perhaps matches TRBD2 (5 bases). Trimming took 0 bases from V and 0 from J, leaving 10 bases between them. The germline V gene encodes CDR1 LGHNA and CDR2 YSLEER. The CDR3 consists of 16 residues. CDR3 in amino acids: CASSQEVSDSTDTQYF. The CDR3 DNA reads as TGCGCCAGCAGCCAAGAGGTTAGCGATAGCACAGATACGCAGTATTTT.

This clone appeared once. This chain connects TRBV6-2 or TRBV6-3 to TRBJ2-3; D may be TRBD2 (6 bases). Germline CDR1 reads MNHEY; CDR2 reads SVGEGT. The germline V and J ends were trimmed by 5 bases and 6 bases, with 9 bases remaining between them. The CDR3 spans 12 residues. As DNA, the CDR3 is TGTGCCAGCAGTAGCCGGGGGGATACGCAGTATTTT. The encoded protein is CASSSRGDTQYF.

V is TRBV5-6 and J is TRBJ2-3; a weak D match, TRBD1 (6 bases). With 4 bases removed from V and 7 bases from J, the gap between germline ends came to 16 bases. CDR3 length: 14 residues. Germline CDR1 is SGHDT and CDR2 is YYEEEE. The CDR3 loop reads CASSQQGSWYTQYF. CDR3 in DNA: TGTGCCAGCAGCCAACAGGGTAGTTGGTATACGCAGTATTTT.

This clone was recorded once. This chain connects TRBV5-4 to TRBJ2-7, with 7 bases aligning to TRBD1. J gave up 5 bases and V 0 bases, and 11 bases lay outside the gene matches. The germline CDR1 and CDR2 sequences are SGHNT and YYREEE (reference sequence). The CDR3 totals 16 residues. The CDR3 DNA sequence: TGTGCCAGCAGCTTGGCGAAGTCTGGGGGACAGAACGAGCAGTACTTC. Its translation: CASSLAKSGGQNEQYF.

This chain uses TRBV4-3 with TRBJ1-2; unclear D gene. The CDR3 length is 18 residues. Germline lookup yields CDR1 LGHNA and CDR2 YSLEER. Trimming took off 1 base at V and 4 bases at J, with 22 bases between the two ends. The CDR3 nucleotides read TGCGCCAGCAGCCAAGCCGTCAAAGAAGGAGCCCCGAGCTATGGCTACACCTTC. Translation: CASSQAVKEGAPSYGYTF.

This chain connects TRBV7-9 to TRBJ2-1; 9 positions match TRBD1. The CDR3 length is 16 residues. CDR1 SEHNR and CDR2 FQNEAQ come from the germline V gene (reference sequence). The V and J ends lost 6 bases and 8 bases, in that order; junction bases with no gene match: 14. The CDR3 DNA reads as TGTGCCAGCAGGCCCCCCCGGGGACAGGGTCCCGATGAGCAGTTCTTC. This gives the protein CASRPPRGQGPDEQFF.

The chain employs TRBV7-2 and TRBJ2-3; TRBD1 might be the D (6 bases). Germline V gives CDR1 SGHTA, CDR2 FQGNSA. V was clipped by 9 bases and J by 4 bases, with 17 bases between them. The CDR3 is 14 amino acids. The chain's CDR3 is CASADSRDADTQYF. CDR3 bases: TGTGCCAGTGCGGACAGTCGAGATGCAGATACGCAGTATTTT.

This sequence joins TRBV14 and TRBJ2-7; perhaps TRBD1 as D (6 bases). Trimming took 4 bases from V and 2 from J, leaving 12 bases between them. CDR1 and CDR2 (germline): SGHDN, FVKESK. The CDR3 covers 14 residues. The CDR3 here is CASSRNTGPYEQYF. The DNA for the CDR3 is TGTGCCAGCAGCCGAAACACAGGGCCCTACGAGCAGTACTTC.

This clone was observed a few times. This chain links TRBV3-1 (or the pseudogene TRBV3-2) with TRBJ1-4, with TRBD1 identical over 7 bases. Germline V gives CDR1 LGHDT, CDR2 YNNKEL (reference sequence). V gave up 4 bases and J gave up 8 bases; unmatched junction bases: 1. The CDR3 consists of 12 residues. In DNA, the CDR3 is TGTGCCAGCAGCCCACAGGGGGAAAAACTGTTTTTT. Translation gives CASSPQGEKLFF.

This clone was observed a few times. J is TRBJ1-4 and V is TRBV4-2; weak D call: TRBD1 (6 bases). The CDR3 is made up of 18 amino acids. Germline loops: CDR1 LGHNA, CDR2 YNFKEQ. The ends were cut back, 3 bases at V and 1 base at J, with 18 bases in the middle. The CDR3 protein is CASSQEGGPRKTNEKLFF. The CDR3 DNA reads TGTGCCAGCAGCCAGGAAGGGGGACCTCGCAAAACTAATGAAAAACTGTTTTTT.

The chain carries TRBV2 and TRBJ2-3, with D unclear. The CDR3 has 13 residues. V lost 3 bases to trimming and J lost 2 bases, with 6 bases between them. CDR1 and CDR2 (germline): SNHLY, FYNNEI. As DNA, the CDR3 is TGTGCCAGCAGTGAGTTAGACACAGATACGCAGTATTTT. Residues: CASSELDTDTQYF.

The V and J genes are TRBV6-5 and TRBJ1-2, with 12 bases aligning to TRBD1. The ends lost 6 bases at V and 5 bases at J; junction bases unmatched: 7. Germline V gene data show CDR1 as MNHEY and CDR2 as SVGAGI. The length of the CDR3 is 15 residues. The CDR3 nucleotides read TGTGCCAGCAGCCAGGGGACAGGGGGCTCTTATGGCTACACCTTC. Translating gives CASSQGTGGSYGYTF.

The V gene is TRBV10-2, the J gene TRBJ2-7; 9 bases match TRBD1. Per the germline V gene, CDR1 is WSHSY and CDR2 is SAAADI. With 5 bases clipped from V and 1 base from J, the junction kept 6 bases outside the gene matches. This CDR3 region has 15 residues. The CDR3 DNA reads TGCGCCAGCAGTACTCCGGGACAGGGATCCTACGAGCAGTACTTC. Amino acids: CASSTPGQGSYEQYF.

Only a few counts were recorded for this clone. The V call is TRBV6-1, the J call TRBJ1-2; 7 bases match TRBD1. Per germline, CDR1 MNHNS and CDR2 SASEGT. The V gene end was trimmed by 2 bases and the J gene end by 8 bases; junction bases not matched to a gene: 8. This CDR3 region has 14 residues. The DNA for the CDR3 is TGTGCCAGCAGTGAACTGGGACAGCTCTTGGGCTACACCTTC. Amino acid sequence: CASSELGQLLGYTF.

V usage is TRBV12-2 and J usage is TRBJ1-1; the table's D call, TRBD1, was not checked against the DNA. TRBV12-2 is labeled a pseudogene. The CDR3 sequence is 14 residues long. The chain's CDR3 is CASRLDRGNTEAFF. CDR3 coding DNA: TGTGCAAGTCGCTTAGACAGGGGGAACACTGAAGCTTTCTTT.